This entry concerns a single T cell receptor (beta chain). The missing CDR3 end, 3 residues past where the read stops, is filled in from the germline J gene. This sample was included in a study of T cells in women clearing cervical HPV infection. V was trimmed by 11 bases and J by 3 bases, leaving 16 bases between them. The CDR3 consists of 14 residues. Germline CDR1 SEHNR, CDR2 FQNEAQ (reference sequence). The repertoire was sequenced with immunoSEQ multiplex PCR; TCRdb's copy has only in-frame clones and lacks some. This sample's table reports 25,000 to 35,000 clones. Sequencing was performed on blood buffy coat. The genes are TRBV7-9 and TRBJ2-2; TRBD1 or TRBD2 may be the D gene (5 bases each). This receptor was obtained from a woman between 18 and 75 years old with a cervical HPV16 infection that either progressed to CIN3+ or cleared (not recorded which). CDR3: CASQRGSYTGELFF. CDR3 DNA (partial): TGTGCCTCCCAGAGGGGCTCATACACCGGGGAG.